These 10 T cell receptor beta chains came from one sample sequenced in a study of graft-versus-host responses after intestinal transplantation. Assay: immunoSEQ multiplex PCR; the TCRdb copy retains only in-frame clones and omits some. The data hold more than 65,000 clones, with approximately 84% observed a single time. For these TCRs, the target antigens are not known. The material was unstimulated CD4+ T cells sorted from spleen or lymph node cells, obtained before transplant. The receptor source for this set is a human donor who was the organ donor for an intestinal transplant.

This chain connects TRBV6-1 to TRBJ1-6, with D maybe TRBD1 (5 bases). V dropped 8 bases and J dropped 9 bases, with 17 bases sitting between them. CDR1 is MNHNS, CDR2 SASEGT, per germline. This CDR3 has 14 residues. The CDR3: CASLPGLKGSPLHF. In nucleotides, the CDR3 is TGTGCCAGCCTTCCGGGACTAAAGGGTTCACCCCTCCACTTT.

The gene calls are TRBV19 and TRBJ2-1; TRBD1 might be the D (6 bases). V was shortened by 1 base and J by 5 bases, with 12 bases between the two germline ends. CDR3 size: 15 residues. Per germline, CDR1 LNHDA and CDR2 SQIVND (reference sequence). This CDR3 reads CASSIVGTQNNEQFF. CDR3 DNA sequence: TGTGCCAGTAGTATAGTCGGGACACAGAACAATGAGCAGTTCTTC.

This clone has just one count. CDR3 in amino acids: CASSFKGAEQYV. As DNA, the CDR3 is TGTGCCAGCAGTTTTAAGGGGGCCGAGCAGTACGTC. This chain links TRBV6-6 with TRBJ2-7; 7 bases map to TRBD1. The CDR3 has 12 residues. Germline V gives CDR1 MNHNY, CDR2 SVGAGI (reference sequence). Losses at the gene ends were 4 bases for V and 6 bases for J; bases not matched to a gene: 3.

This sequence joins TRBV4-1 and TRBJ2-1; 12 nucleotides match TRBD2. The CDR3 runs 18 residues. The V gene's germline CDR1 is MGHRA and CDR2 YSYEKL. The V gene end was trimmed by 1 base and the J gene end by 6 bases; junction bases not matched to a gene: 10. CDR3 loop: CASSQVRTSGAYSNEQFF. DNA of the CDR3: TGCGCCAGCAGCCAAGTTAGGACTAGCGGGGCCTACAGCAATGAGCAGTTCTTC.

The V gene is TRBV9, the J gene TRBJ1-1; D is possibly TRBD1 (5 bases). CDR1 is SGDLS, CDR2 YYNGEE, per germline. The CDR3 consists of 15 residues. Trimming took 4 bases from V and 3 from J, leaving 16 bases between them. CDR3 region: CASSPRGKHYTEAFF. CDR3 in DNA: TGTGCCAGCAGCCCTCGGGGGAAACATTACACTGAAGCTTTCTTT.

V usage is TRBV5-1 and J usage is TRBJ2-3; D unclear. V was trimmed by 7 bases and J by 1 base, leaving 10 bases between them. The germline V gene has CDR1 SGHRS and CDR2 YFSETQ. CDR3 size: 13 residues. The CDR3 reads CASERTGTDTQYF. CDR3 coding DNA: TGCGCCAGCGAGAGAACGGGCACAGATACGCAGTATTTT.

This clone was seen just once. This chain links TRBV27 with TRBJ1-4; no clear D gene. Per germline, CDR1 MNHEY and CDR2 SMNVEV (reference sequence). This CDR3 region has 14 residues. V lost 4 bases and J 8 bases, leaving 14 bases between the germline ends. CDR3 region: CASSSIPRREKLFF. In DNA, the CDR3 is TGTGCCAGCAGTTCAATCCCACGGAGGGAAAAACTGTTTTTT.

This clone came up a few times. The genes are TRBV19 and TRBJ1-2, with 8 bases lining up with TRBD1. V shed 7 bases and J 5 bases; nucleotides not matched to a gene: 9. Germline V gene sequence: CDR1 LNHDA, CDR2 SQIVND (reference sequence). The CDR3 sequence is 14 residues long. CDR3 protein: CASTLTGVEYGYTF. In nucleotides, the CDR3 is TGTGCCAGTACCCTGACAGGGGTGGAATATGGCTACACCTTC.

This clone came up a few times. DNA for the CDR3: TGTGCCAGCAGCGTCGGACAGGGCTATGGCTACACCTTC. Its protein product is CASSVGQGYGYTF. V usage is TRBV7-9 and J usage is TRBJ1-2, with 8 bases that match TRBD1. The junction had 3 bases not matched to a gene; V was cut back by 5 bases and J by 4 bases. Germline-derived CDR1 and CDR2 are SEHNR and FQNEAQ (reference sequence). The CDR3 is made up of 13 amino acids.

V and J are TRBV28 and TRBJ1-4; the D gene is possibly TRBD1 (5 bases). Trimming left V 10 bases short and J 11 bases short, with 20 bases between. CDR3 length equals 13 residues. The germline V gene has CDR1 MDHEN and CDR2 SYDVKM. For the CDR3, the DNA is TGTGCCACCCGACAAACGGGACTGGGGAAACTGTTTTTT. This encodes CATRQTGLGKLFF. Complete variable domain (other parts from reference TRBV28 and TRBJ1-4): DVKVTQSSRYLVKRTGEKVFLECVQDMDHENMFWYRQDPGLGLRLIYFSYDVKMKEKGDIPEGYSVSREKKERFSLILESASTNQTSMYLCATRQTGLGKLFFGSGTQLSVL.